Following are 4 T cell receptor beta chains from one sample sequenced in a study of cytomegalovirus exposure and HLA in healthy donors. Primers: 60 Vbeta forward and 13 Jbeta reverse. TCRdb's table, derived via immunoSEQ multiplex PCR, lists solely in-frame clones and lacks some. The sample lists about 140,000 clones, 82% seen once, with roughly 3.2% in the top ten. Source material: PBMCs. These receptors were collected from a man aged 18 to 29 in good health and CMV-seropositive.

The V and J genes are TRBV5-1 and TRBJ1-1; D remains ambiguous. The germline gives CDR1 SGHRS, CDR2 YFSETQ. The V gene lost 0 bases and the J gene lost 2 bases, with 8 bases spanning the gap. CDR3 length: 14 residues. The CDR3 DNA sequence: TGCGCCAGCAGCTTGGTACAGCCTAACACTGAAGCTTTCTTT. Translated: CASSLVQPNTEAFF. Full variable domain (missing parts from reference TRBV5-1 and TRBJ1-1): KAGVTQTPRYLIKTRGQQVTLSCSPISGHRSVSWYQQTPGQGLQFLFEYFSETQRNKGNFPGRFSGRQFSNSRSEMNVSTLELGDSALYLCASSLVQPNTEAFFGQGTRLTVV.

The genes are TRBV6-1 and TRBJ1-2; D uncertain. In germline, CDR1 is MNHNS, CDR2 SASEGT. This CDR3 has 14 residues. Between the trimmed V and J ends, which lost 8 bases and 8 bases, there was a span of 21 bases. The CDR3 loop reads CASGKDGVVGGYTF. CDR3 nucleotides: TGTGCCAGCGGGAAGGACGGGGTGGTGGGGGGCTACACCTTC.

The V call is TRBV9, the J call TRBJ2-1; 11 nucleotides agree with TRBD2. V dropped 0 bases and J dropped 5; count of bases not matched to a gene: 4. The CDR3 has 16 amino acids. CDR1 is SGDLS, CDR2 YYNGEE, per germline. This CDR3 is CASSVAGTSGNNEQFF. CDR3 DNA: TGTGCCAGCAGCGTAGCAGGGACTAGCGGAAACAATGAGCAGTTCTTC.

CDR3 sequence reads: CASSTGTSGGTQYF. The CDR3, as DNA: TGTGCCAGCAGCACCGGGACTAGCGGAGGGACCCAGTACTTC. The chain employs TRBV5-4 and TRBJ2-5; TRBD2 matches 11 bases. CDR3 size: 14 residues. Germline V gene sequence: CDR1 SGHNT, CDR2 YYREEE (reference sequence). The V segment lost 4 bases and the J segment 7 bases; nucleotides outside the gene matches: 6.